The 22 T cell receptor beta chains given below trace back to one sample, sequenced in a study of CXCR3-negative and CXCR3-positive naive CD8 T cells. The authors prepared UMI-labeled TRB cDNA libraries by 5' RACE. TCRdb re-called the 5' RACE reads, yielding one record per CDR3 amino acid sequence without DNA. This listing includes some 6,000 distinct CDR3 sequences. Material for sequencing was naive CXCR3- CD8+ T cells from blood. Subset in this sample: CD45RO-CCR7+CD27+CD95- naive CD8+ T cells lacking CXCR3 (TNR3-). All receptors come from a human donor in good health. Some clones in this sample may be carry-over from other donors' samples.

The chain recombines TRBV7-2 with TRBJ2-3; TCRdb indicates TRBD2, and absent DNA this call remains unverified. Germline CDR1 and CDR2: SGHTA and FQGNSA. CDR3 size: 17 residues. CDR3 sequence: CASSLERTPVSTDTQYF.

The chain couples TRBV20-1 to TRBJ2-3. In germline, CDR1 is DFQATT, CDR2 SNEGSKA (reference sequence). This CDR3 comprises 14 residues. CDR3: CSVDSSADTDTQYF.

The chain employs TRBV6-6 and TRBJ2-3. Germline V CDR1 and CDR2: MNHNY, SVGAGI (reference sequence). This CDR3 has 17 residues. CDR3 in amino acids: CASSLANTLLSTDTQYF.

The chain is built from TRBV23-1 and TRBJ1-1; TCRdb proposes TRBD1, but this gene call is untestable without DNA. TRBV23-1 is known as an ORF, though its function is uncertain. The CDR3 spans 16 residues. The CDR3 is CASNGTGLSLNTEAFF.

J is TRBJ2-7 and V is TRBV29-1; as DNA is missing, the TRBD1 call by TCRdb cannot be tested. This CDR3 contains 14 residues. Germline V CDR1 and CDR2: SQVTM, ANQGSEA. The chain's CDR3 is CSVELRDKAYEQYF.

This rearrangement joins TRBV10-3 to TRBJ1-1. Germline values: CDR1 ENHRY, CDR2 SYGVKD. CDR3 length: 13 amino acids. The CDR3 is CAISESVGTEAFF.

Frequency places this clonotype as medium-sized (0.01 to 0.1%). The chain recombines TRBV20-1 with TRBJ1-1; TCRdb gives TRBD1 as the D gene, but with no DNA this cannot be confirmed. Germline values: CDR1 DFQATT, CDR2 SNEGSKA (reference sequence). This CDR3 comprises 15 residues. This CDR3 reads CSARQDDRGAVEAFF.

The genes are TRBV12-3 or TRBV12-4 and TRBJ2-3; TCRdb indicates TRBD2, and absent DNA this call remains unverified. This CDR3 has 16 amino acids. The CDR3 region is CASSFGGGISTDTQYF.

This clonotype is deemed medium-sized by its frequency. The chain couples TRBV2 to TRBJ2-2; no DNA is available, so the TRBD2 call from TCRdb remains unchecked. The germline CDR1 and CDR2 sequences are SNHLY and FYNNEI. The CDR3 extends over 14 amino acids. CDR3 protein: CATRTSGNPGELFF.

The chain carries TRBV20-1 and TRBJ2-1; TCRdb lists TRBD2, though no DNA is available to test this call. The CDR3 spans 16 residues. Looked up from germline, CDR1 is DFQATT and CDR2 is SNEGSKA (reference sequence). The CDR3 sequence: CSAREGRAKSDNEQFF.

This chain joins TRBV7-9 and TRBJ2-2. The CDR3 runs 14 residues. CDR1 is SEHNR and CDR2 is FQNEAQ in the germline V gene (reference sequence). CDR3 region: CASSFPDHTGELFF.

The chain links TRBV7-2 to TRBJ2-5; the D call of TRBD1 rests on TCRdb alone, since no DNA is present to check it. This CDR3 spans 15 amino acids. Germline V CDR1 and CDR2: SGHTA, FQGNSA. Here the CDR3 reads CASSKAPGQLETQYF.

The genes are TRBV6-6 and TRBJ2-3; TCRdb's D call of TRBD1 is untestable without DNA. Germline CDR1 is MNHNY and CDR2 is SVGAGI (reference sequence). This CDR3 is 15 amino acids long. This chain's CDR3 is CASRRDRGGYDTQYF.

The CDR3 here is CASSQVTGSYNEQFF. This chain connects TRBV4-3 to TRBJ2-1. This CDR3 has 15 residues. Germline lookup yields CDR1 LGHNA and CDR2 YSLEER.

The chain combines TRBV29-1 with TRBJ2-3; there is no DNA to check the TCRdb D call of TRBD1. The CDR3 length is 13 residues. Germline V gene sequence: CDR1 SQVTM, CDR2 ANQGSEA. The CDR3 spells CSVVAGGTDTQYF.

The V gene is TRBV3-1, the J gene TRBJ2-7; TCRdb names TRBD1, which stays unverified in the absence of DNA. Germline V gives CDR1 LGHDT, CDR2 YNNKEL (reference sequence). The CDR3 has 15 amino acids. CDR3 amino acids: CASSPRRDRGYEQYF.

V gene TRBV29-1 combines with J gene TRBJ1-2; TCRdb reports TRBD1, a call that lacks DNA to check it against. Germline values: CDR1 SQVTM, CDR2 ANQGSEA. The CDR3 covers 14 residues. The CDR3 sequence: CSVGPQGSDYGYTF.

The rearrangement uses TRBV29-1 and TRBJ2-1; the TCRdb call, TRBD2, lacks DNA for checking. Germline V gene data show CDR1 as SQVTM and CDR2 as ANQGSEA. CDR3 size: 16 residues. The CDR3: CSVEEIGRRSYNEQFF.

The chain carries TRBV30 and TRBJ1-6; TCRdb selects TRBD1, and the lack of DNA leaves this call unchecked. Germline assignment: CDR1 GTSNPN and CDR2 SVGIG (reference sequence). The CDR3 extends over 14 amino acids. This CDR3 reads CAWSVQSLSSPLHF.

The chain joins TRBV12-3 or TRBV12-4 to TRBJ1-5. There are 13 residues in the CDR3. CDR3 protein: CASSLEGKEPQHF.

Frequency places this clonotype as medium-sized. The chain employs TRBV15 and TRBJ2-3; lacking DNA, the TRBD1 call made by TCRdb goes unchecked. This CDR3 comprises 16 residues. In germline, CDR1 is LNHNV, CDR2 YYDKDF (reference sequence). CDR3 sequence reads: CATSRATGYQGDTQYF. Complete variable domain (other parts from reference TRBV15 and TRBJ2-3): DAMVIQNPRYQVTQFGKPVTLSCSQTLNHNVMYWYQQKSSQAPKLLFHYYDKDFNNEADTPDNFQSRRPNTSFCFLDIRSPGLGDTAMYLCATSRATGYQGDTQYFGPGTRLTVL.

This chain joins TRBV29-1 and TRBJ2-7; TCRdb calls TRBD2, which cannot be checked without DNA. Per germline, CDR1 SQVTM and CDR2 ANQGSEA. This CDR3 contains 14 residues. CDR3 residues: CSVRLAGLSSAQHF.